This TCR beta chain is from a study of cytomegalovirus exposure and HLA in healthy donors. Study at large: There were 65 million to 85 million unique TCRs (from HLA-typed donors) in an early data release. Overall study findings and caveats: Presence/absence analyses supposed approximately even sequencing depth among donors. Among the CMV-associated chains, three were confirmed in vitro as specific for CMV antigens.

This CDR3 is built from 15 residues. Germline CDR1 is LNHDA and CDR2 is SQIVND (reference sequence). Trimming cost V 5 bases and J 3 bases; bases outside gene matches: 7. Use of 60 Vbeta and 13 Jbeta primers characterized the PCR. TCRdb keeps only in-frame clones here, not all; method: immunoSEQ multiplex PCR. This sample carries roughly 200,000 clones, approximately 79% of them seen once, and the ten largest clones take 0.65% to 0.75%. Comments on this clone: Its antigen remains unknown.

The TCR originated in a woman in her forties in good health and CMV-seronegative. The sequencing sample was made of PBMCs. V gene TRBV19 combines with J gene TRBJ1-5; 7 nucleotides line up with TRBD1. DNA of the CDR3: TGTGCCAGTAGTCTCCGGACAGGCCTCAATCAGCCCCAGCATTTT. Residues: CASSLRTGLNQPQHF.